A selection of T cell receptor beta chains follows, all from one sample in a study of neoadjuvant nivolumab and ipilimumab in lung cancer. TCRdb's table, derived via immunoSEQ multiplex PCR, lists solely in-frame clones and lacks some. The table lists 8,000 to 10,000 clones, approximately 84% of them singletons. The source was tumor tissue, collected after neoadjuvant nivolumab, alone or with ipilimumab, at or shortly before surgery. Receptors were obtained from an adult with non-small cell lung cancer. The CDR3 runs from the conserved cysteine through the conserved F or W. Fields, in order: CDR3 length, V gene, CDR3 protein.

15,TRBV27,CASSFVGRALYEQYF
13,TRBV30,CAWSAWWDTEAFF
16,TRBV6-4,CASSDRDRTPLNEQFF
15,TRBV2,CASRILAGSTDTQYF
13,TRBV29-1,CSVGGTANQPQHF
13,TRBV2,CASSEGGSAEAFF
15,TRBV4-1,CASSQDQGAWNEQFF
13,TRBV2,CASVGQGLYGYTF
16,TRBV6-5,CASSSGTGVGNQPQHF
15,TRBV4-1,CASSQGATGVQPQHF
12,TRBV7-2,CASSLIRYEQYF
13,TRBV6-1,CASTGTETYEQYF
11,TRBV30,CAWRFGNTIYF